This T cell receptor beta chain was obtained from a study of T cell responses to AZD1222 COVID-19 vaccine. Regarding the study as a whole: Nearly half of spike-specific TCRs reportedly target unmutated variant regions. Repertoire collection took place solely once the T cell response had peaked.

TCRdb's copy holds only in-frame clones and misses some; the assay was immunoSEQ multiplex PCR. The sample yields some 150,000 clones, 82% seen once. The CDR3 covers 14 residues. Trimming took 6 bases from V and 3 from J; bases not matched to a gene: 7. Germline V gene lookup returns CDR1 MNHEY and CDR2 SMNVEV (reference sequence). Notes on this clone: The target antigen is unknown.

The sample here was peripheral blood, taken on day 0 of MenACWY control vaccination. The TCR comes from an adult in good health. The chain couples TRBV27 to TRBJ1-2; 7 nucleotides align to TRBD1. CDR3 sequence reads: CASRTTGWDYGYTF. Written as DNA, the CDR3 is TGTGCCAGCAGGACGACAGGGTGGGACTATGGCTACACCTTC.